A single sample is the source of the 18 T cell receptor beta chains below, sequenced in a study of blood T cell repertoires in COVID-19. Generated by immunoSEQ multiplex PCR, the TCRdb table keeps only in-frame clones and is missing some. This table holds 170,000 or so clones, over 75% found once. Material for sequencing was PBMCs or T cells enriched from blood (not recorded which). These receptors were obtained from a woman aged 50 to 60 who had recovered from COVID-19.

The chain employs TRBV7-2 and TRBJ1-2; 8 bases line up with TRBD1. Per the germline V gene, CDR1 is SGHTA and CDR2 is FQGNSA. Germline trimming cut 5 bases from V and 3 bases from J; bases unmatched to any gene: 17. This CDR3 is built from 18 residues. As DNA, the CDR3 is TGTGCCAGCAGCCTCCGACAGGGGAAAAACAGGGTGGACTATGGCTACACCTTC. Translation: CASSLRQGKNRVDYGYTF.

The chain is built from TRBV6-2 or TRBV6-3 and TRBJ2-7; 8 bases are shared with TRBD2. After removal of 2 bases from V and 4 bases from J, the junction contained 10 bases not matched to a gene. Germline V gene sequence: CDR1 MNHEY, CDR2 SVGEGT. The length of the CDR3 is 16 residues. DNA of the CDR3: TGTGCCAGCAGTTACCCCCCGCGGGGGGTCCCATACGAGCAGTACTTC. Translated: CASSYPPRGVPYEQYF.

The V and J genes are TRBV25-1 and TRBJ1-1; 8 positions agree with TRBD1. The CDR3 totals 16 residues. V shed 4 bases, J shed 1 base, and the junction held 8 bases outside the gene matches. Germline assignment: CDR1 MGHDK and CDR2 SYGVNS. The DNA of the CDR3 is TGTGCCAGCAGTGTTTGTCAGGACAGGGCGAACACTGAAGCTTTCTTT. Protein sequence: CASSVCQDRANTEAFF.

This chain links TRBV3-1 (or the pseudogene TRBV3-2) with TRBJ1-2, with D uncertain. Looked up from germline, CDR1 is LGHDT and CDR2 is YNNKEL (reference sequence). V was cut by 1 base and J by 7 bases, with 10 bases left in between. CDR3 length: 13 residues. CDR3 nucleotides: TGTGCCAGCAGCCAAGGTTACTTCCGTGGCTACACCTTC. The encoded protein is CASSQGYFRGYTF.

This chain joins TRBV5-4 and TRBJ1-2; D is unresolved. The V end lost 4 bases, the J end lost 4 bases, and 14 bases lay between the germline ends. The length of the CDR3 is 14 residues. Looked up from germline, CDR1 is SGHNT and CDR2 is YYREEE (reference sequence). The chain's CDR3 is CASSPRNSGYGYTF. The CDR3 nucleotides read TGTGCCAGCAGCCCGCGGAACTCGGGCTATGGCTACACCTTC. Full variable domain (missing parts from reference TRBV5-4 and TRBJ1-2): ETGVTQSPTHLIKTRGQQVTLRCSSQSGHNTVSWYQQALGQGPQFIFQYYREEENGRGNFPPRFSGLQFPNYSSELNVNALELDDSALYLCASSPRNSGYGYTFGSGTRLTVV.

This chain connects TRBV6-2 or TRBV6-3 to TRBJ1-5; perhaps TRBD1 as D (6 bases). The CDR3 is 14 residues long. Looked up from germline, CDR1 is MNHEY and CDR2 is SVGEGT. The V end lost 4 bases, the J end lost 4 bases, and 11 bases lay between the germline ends. CDR3 amino acids: CASSFGQRNQPQHF. CDR3 sequence (DNA): TGTGCCAGCAGTTTCGGACAGAGGAATCAGCCCCAGCATTTT.

V and J are TRBV20-1 and TRBJ1-1; D is uncertain. This CDR3 contains 15 residues. Per germline, CDR1 DFQATT and CDR2 SNEGSKA (reference sequence). Trimming pared 3 bases from V and 1 base from J, leaving 15 bases between. The CDR3 DNA follows: TGCAGTGCTAGTTCATCCGGTACGCGGAACACTGAAGCTTTCTTT. This codes for CSASSSGTRNTEAFF.

The rearrangement joins TRBV7-3 to TRBJ1-1; TRBD1 is a possible D gene (6 bases). The CDR3 is made up of 14 amino acids. Germline CDR1 and CDR2: SGHTA and FQGTGA. V lost 2 bases to trimming and J lost 1 base, with 8 bases between them. CDR3 region: CASSLQGGNTEAFF. Here the CDR3 DNA reads TGTGCCAGCAGCTTACAAGGGGGGAACACTGAAGCTTTCTTT.

In this sample, this clone turned up once. The chain links TRBV15 to TRBJ2-1, with 10 positions matching TRBD1. The V gene end was trimmed by 2 bases and the J gene end by 7 bases; junction bases not matched to a gene: 2. This CDR3 is built from 14 residues. Germline V lookup: CDR1 LNHNV, CDR2 YYDKDF (reference sequence). Written as DNA, the CDR3 is TGTGCCACCAGCAGACCGGGACAGGGGAATGAGCAGTTCTTC. This translates into CATSRPGQGNEQFF. The full variable domain, in which reference TRBV15 and TRBJ2-1 provide the parts outside the CDR3, is DAMVIQNPRYQVTQFGKPVTLSCSQTLNHNVMYWYQQKSSQAPKLLFHYYDKDFNNEADTPDNFQSRRPNTSFCFLDIRSPGLGDTAMYLCATSRPGQGNEQFFGPGTRLTVL.

This chain links TRBV6-5 with TRBJ1-2; tentative D call: TRBD1 (6 bases). The CDR3 has 14 amino acids. Deletions cut 5 bases from V and 5 bases from J, with 15 bases between. Germline assignment: CDR1 MNHEY and CDR2 SVGAGI. Here the CDR3 reads CASSTGTRGYGYTF. CDR3 DNA: TGTGCCAGCAGTACCGGGACGAGGGGGTATGGCTACACCTTC.

The gene calls are TRBV4-2 and TRBJ1-4, with D unresolved. The germline CDR1 and CDR2 sequences are LGHNA and YNFKEQ. V was cut by 1 base and J by 3 bases, with 9 bases left in between. The CDR3 runs to 15 residues. CDR3 DNA sequence: TGTGCCAGCAGCCAAGGGCGCGGGGCTAATGAAAAACTGTTTTTT. Its translation is CASSQGRGANEKLFF.

The gene calls are TRBV6-2 or TRBV6-3 and TRBJ2-7; a possible D gene is TRBD2 (6 bases). V gave up 0 bases and J gave up 2 bases, with 14 bases separating them. In germline, CDR1 is MNHEY, CDR2 SVGEGT. The CDR3 is 16 amino acids. CDR3 DNA sequence: TGTGCCAGCAGTTACTCGACGACTAGTCGGCCCTACGAGCAGTACTTC. Translation gives CASSYSTTSRPYEQYF.

The V gene is TRBV12-3 or TRBV12-4, the J gene TRBJ2-1, with 9 bases aligning to TRBD1. With V trimmed by 5 bases and J by 12 bases, 8 bases remained unmatched. The CDR3 covers 13 residues. The CDR3: CASSSQQGARQFF. The CDR3 DNA sequence: TGTGCCAGCAGTAGTCAACAGGGGGCGCGGCAGTTCTTC.

In its sample, this clone was seen once. V and J are TRBV5-1 and TRBJ1-2; 12 nucleotides align to TRBD1. Trimming removed 4 bases from V and 2 bases from J; junction bases left unmatched: 9. Germline-derived CDR1 and CDR2 are SGHRS and YFSETQ. This CDR3 comprises 17 residues. CDR3 in DNA: TGCGCCAGCAGCGGACGGGACAGGGGGCTCTTAAACTATGGCTACACCTTC. Its protein is CASSGRDRGLLNYGYTF.

The rearrangement joins TRBV4-2 to TRBJ2-5, with 9 bases identical to TRBD2. From germline, CDR1 is LGHNA and CDR2 YNFKEQ. The trim removed 2 bases at V and 5 bases at J, leaving 3 bases unmatched. This CDR3 has 14 amino acids. The CDR3 spells CASSQLGLAETQYF. CDR3 nucleotides: TGTGCCAGCAGCCAACTTGGACTAGCGGAGACCCAGTACTTC.

V gene TRBV19 combines with J gene TRBJ1-5; D is unresolved. Between the trimmed V and J ends, which lost 4 bases and 7 bases, there was a span of 17 bases. Per the germline V gene, CDR1 is LNHDA and CDR2 is SQIVND (reference sequence). The CDR3 totals 15 residues. CDR3 nucleotides: TGTGCCAGTAGTACCCCGGGGATCCAGGACCAGCCCCAGCATTTT. Protein sequence: CASSTPGIQDQPQHF.

This chain links TRBV28 with TRBJ1-2; TRBD1 is a possible D gene (5 bases). With 3 bases removed from V and 8 bases from J, the gap between germline ends came to 19 bases. The length of the CDR3 is 15 residues. Germline values: CDR1 MDHEN, CDR2 SYDVKM. CDR3 sequence: CASSFPNALTEGYTF. The CDR3 DNA sequence: TGTGCCAGCAGTTTCCCTAATGCCTTGACAGAGGGCTACACCTTC.

The chain uses TRBV7-3 and TRBJ1-1, with D possibly being TRBD1 (6 bases). Germline loops: CDR1 SGHTA, CDR2 FQGTGA. Trimming took 6 bases from V and 5 from J, leaving 19 bases between them. The CDR3 is 15 amino acids. CDR3 in amino acids: CASSFRSRGLTEAFF. The CDR3 DNA reads TGTGCCAGCAGTTTTAGGTCTAGGGGGTTAACTGAAGCTTTCTTT. The variable domain in full, completed from reference TRBV7-3 and TRBJ1-1, reads GAGVSQTPSNKVTEKGKYVELRCDPISGHTALYWYRQSLGQGPEFLIYFQGTGAADDSGLPNDRFFAVRPEGSVSTLKIQRTERGDSAVYLCASSFRSRGLTEAFFGQGTRLTVV.